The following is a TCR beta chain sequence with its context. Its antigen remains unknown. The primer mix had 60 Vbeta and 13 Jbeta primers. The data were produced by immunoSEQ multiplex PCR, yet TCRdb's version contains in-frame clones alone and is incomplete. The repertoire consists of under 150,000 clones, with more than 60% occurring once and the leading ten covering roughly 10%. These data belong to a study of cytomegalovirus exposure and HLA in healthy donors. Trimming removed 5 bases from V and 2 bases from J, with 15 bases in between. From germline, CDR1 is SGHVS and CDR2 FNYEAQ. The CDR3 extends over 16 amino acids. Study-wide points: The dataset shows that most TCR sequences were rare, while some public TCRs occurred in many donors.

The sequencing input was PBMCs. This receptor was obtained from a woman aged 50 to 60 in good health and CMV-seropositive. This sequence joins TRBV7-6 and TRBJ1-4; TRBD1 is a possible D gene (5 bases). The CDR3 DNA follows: TGTGCCAGCAGCAGCCCCGTAGGGGCGACTAATGAAAAACTGTTTTTT. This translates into CASSSPVGATNEKLFF.